This TCR beta chain was recovered during a study of OX40 agonist ivuxolimab in advanced cancers. Germline loops: CDR1 LGHNA, CDR2 YSLEER. The CDR3 extends over 14 amino acids. V shed 1 base and J shed 4 bases, with 11 bases lying between them. Profiling relied on immunoSEQ multiplex PCR, and the TCRdb table lists in-frame clones only, not all of them. The table records about 50,000 clones, over 85% of them present only once. This TCR was sampled from an adult with an advanced solid tumor such as melanoma, head and neck, liver or kidney cancer. This rearrangement joins TRBV4-3 to TRBJ2-7, with unresolved D. The input for sequencing was CD4+ or CD8+ T cells sorted from blood, taken in a trial of the OX40 agonist ivuxolimab. CDR3 sequence reads: CASSQGLQTYEQYF. DNA for the CDR3: TGCGCCAGCAGCCAAGGCCTCCAGACATACGAGCAGTACTTC.